This T cell receptor (beta chain) came from a study of shared clonotypes between healthy human individuals. Sequencing was performed with immunoSEQ multiplex PCR; in TCRdb, only in-frame clones are kept and a portion is missing. The sample yields 400,000 to 600,000 clones, 79% seen once. The donors, all of them Caucasian adults, lived in Nashville, Tennessee. The CDR3 totals 16 residues. Per the germline V gene, CDR1 is SGHNT and CDR2 is YYREEE (reference sequence). J gave up 3 bases and V 4 bases, and 9 bases lay outside the gene matches. The sequence was collected from a woman aged 40-49 years in good health. Some clones in this sample may be carry-over from other donors' samples. The chain employs TRBV5-4 and TRBJ2-7; 11 positions agree with TRBD2. Sequencing input: PBMCs. CDR3 in DNA: TGTGCCAGCAGCCCGATACTAGCGGGGGCTAACTACGAGCAGTACTTC. Translated, it gives CASSPILAGANYEQYF.